This T cell receptor beta chain derives from a study of T-cell reconstitution after alpha-beta-depleted transplantation in children. Overall study findings and caveats: Two months or so post-transplant, alpha-beta T cells reportedly derived from several hundred expanded graft clones. At one year after transplant, newly produced T cells mostly accounted for T-cell counts and diversity.

TCRbeta library preparation incorporated unique molecular identifiers. TCRdb reprocessed the PCR reads via MiXCR and lists one record per CDR3 protein. The sample carries fewer than 750,000 distinct CDR3 sequences, around 27% recorded once. A few counts support this clonotype. Its antigen is still unknown. The sample consisted of PBMCs, taken before TCRalphabeta/CD19-depleted stem cell transplant. The receptor was derived from a boy younger than two with Wiskott-Aldrich syndrome, due to receive a stem cell transplant.

CDR3 protein: CASRGYSTDTQYF. The CDR3 DNA sequence: TGTGCCAGCAGAGGCTATAGCACAGATACGCAGTATTTT. The genes are TRBV5-6 and TRBJ2-3; D not resolved. The CDR3 totals 13 residues. Between the trimmed V and J ends, which lost 5 bases and 0 bases, there was a span of 7 bases. Looked up from germline, CDR1 is SGHDT and CDR2 is YYEEEE.